A selection of T cell receptor beta chains follows, all from one sample in a study of cytomegalovirus exposure and HLA in healthy donors. Repertoires were generated with immunoSEQ multiplex PCR, while TCRdb's copy carries only in-frame clones and drops some. The sample holds hundreds of thousands of clones; 76% are singletons and the top ten take 0.63%. The sequenced material came from PBMCs. Receptor source: a man aged 18 to 29 in good health and CMV-seronegative. Each CDR3 is given with its conserved first and last residue. The order of the fields is J gene, V gene, CDR3 protein.

>TRBJ1-1|TRBV10-3
CAIRRATGVTNTEAFF
>TRBJ1-1|TRBV6-1
CASSEGPYRGNTEAFF
>TRBJ1-4|TRBV9
CASSRDRGTEKLFF
>TRBJ2-1|TRBV5-1
CASSRPLGTSGSWRGEQFF
>TRBJ2-6|TRBV5-1
CASSLTAGANVLTF
>TRBJ2-2|TRBV9
CASSEPGQLNTGELFF